This T cell receptor (beta chain) is drawn from a study of cytomegalovirus exposure and HLA in healthy donors. Study outcomes and limitations: Investigators reported 150 to 200 TCR beta chains as tied to cytomegalovirus.

The CDR3 is 16 amino acids. Only in-frame clones appear in the TCRdb table, and some are missing; sequencing was by immunoSEQ multiplex PCR. The sample has roughly 260,000 clones; roughly 89% are singletons. With respect to this clone: The antigen remains unidentified.

The receptor comes from a young man in good health and CMV-seronegative. The sample taken for sequencing was PBMCs. V gene TRBV21-1 combines with J gene TRBJ2-1; TRBD2, as called in the table, went unchecked against the DNA. TRBV21-1 is noted as a pseudogene. The CDR3 reads CASSKGVAGVDNEQFF. CDR3 sequence (DNA): TGTGCCAGCAGCAAAGGGGTAGCGGGAGTAGACAATGAGCAGTTCTTC.